Listed below are T cell receptor beta chains from one sample, sequenced in a study of human thymus T cells. Repertoires were generated with immunoSEQ multiplex PCR, while TCRdb's copy carries only in-frame clones and drops some. The profile shows 55,000 to 70,000 clones, nearly 95% of them singletons. The specimen was blood. These receptor sequences come from a boy younger than two with a congenital heart defect but otherwise immunologically healthy. The CDR3 runs from the conserved cysteine through the conserved F or W. A D gene is named only where the DNA matches it firmly.

CDR3aa: CASSETGETQYF; d_gene: .; v_gene: TRBV2
CDR3aa: CASSSPQGGREKLFF; d_gene: .; v_gene: TRBV7-2
CDR3aa: CTSSRQGYSNQPQHF; d_gene: .; v_gene: TRBV1
CDR3aa: CASSVGQGKMSGELFF; d_gene: .; v_gene: TRBV9
CDR3aa: CASSLGNPAGGGETQYF; d_gene: TRBD2; v_gene: TRBV5-4
CDR3aa: CASSRGGRSSIPYEQYF; d_gene: TRBD2; v_gene: TRBV11-2
CDR3aa: CASSYSGTEGFYGYTF; d_gene: TRBD1; v_gene: TRBV6-5
CDR3aa: CASSLGGTNTGELFF; d_gene: .; v_gene: TRBV5-1
CDR3aa: CASRGDYRTDTQYF; d_gene: TRBD2; v_gene: TRBV5-4
CDR3aa: CASSPWPSSTDTQYF; d_gene: .; v_gene: TRBV5-1
CDR3aa: CSVVRSGANVLTF; d_gene: .; v_gene: TRBV29-1
CDR3aa: CASGGLNTEAFF; d_gene: .; v_gene: TRBV4-2
CDR3aa: CSVGSRGAQTQYF; d_gene: .; v_gene: TRBV29-1
CDR3aa: CASSLNRDLLYNEQFF; d_gene: .; v_gene: TRBV2
CDR3aa: CASSPDRAEQYF; d_gene: TRBD1; v_gene: TRBV5-1
CDR3aa: CASSQDAQGDTQYF; d_gene: .; v_gene: TRBV4-2
CDR3aa: CASSPVQGNYGYTF; d_gene: TRBD1; v_gene: TRBV5-1
CDR3aa: CASSGTGNYNEQFF; d_gene: TRBD1; v_gene: TRBV5-1
CDR3aa: CASSSSWRDRSNQPQHF; d_gene: .; v_gene: TRBV19
CDR3aa: CASSFTGGSNQPQHF; d_gene: TRBD1; v_gene: TRBV7-2
CDR3aa: CAISEAGGNEQFF; d_gene: TRBD2; v_gene: TRBV10-3
CDR3aa: CASSPLGTSVQETQYF; d_gene: TRBD2; v_gene: TRBV27
CDR3aa: CASSWGTGTTDTQYF; d_gene: TRBD1; v_gene: TRBV5-8
CDR3aa: CASSLGRGFNYGYTF; d_gene: .; v_gene: TRBV7-2
CDR3aa: CASSLVVLAGGPGTGELFF; d_gene: TRBD2; v_gene: TRBV27
CDR3aa: CASSLEGQGYPYNSPLHF; d_gene: TRBD1; v_gene: TRBV11-2
CDR3aa: CASSPLAYQETQYF; d_gene: .; v_gene: TRBV18